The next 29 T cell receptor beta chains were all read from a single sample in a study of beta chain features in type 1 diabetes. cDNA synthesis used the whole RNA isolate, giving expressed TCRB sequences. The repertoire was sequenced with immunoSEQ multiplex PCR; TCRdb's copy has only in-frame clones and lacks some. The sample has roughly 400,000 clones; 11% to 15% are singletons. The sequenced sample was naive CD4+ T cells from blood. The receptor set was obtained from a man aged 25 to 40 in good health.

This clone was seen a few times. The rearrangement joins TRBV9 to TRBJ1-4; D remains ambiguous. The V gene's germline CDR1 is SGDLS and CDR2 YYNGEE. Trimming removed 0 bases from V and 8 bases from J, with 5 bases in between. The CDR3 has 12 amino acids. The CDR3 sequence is CASSVEGEKLFF. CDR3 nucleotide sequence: TGTGCCAGCAGCGTAGAAGGGGAAAAACTGTTTTTT.

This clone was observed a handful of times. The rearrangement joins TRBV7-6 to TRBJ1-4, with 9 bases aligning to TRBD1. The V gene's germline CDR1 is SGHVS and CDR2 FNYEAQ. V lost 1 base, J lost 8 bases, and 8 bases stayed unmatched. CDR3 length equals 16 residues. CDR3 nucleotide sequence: TGTGCCAGCAGCTTAGGATACAGGGGGCGCGTAGAAAAACTGTTTTTT. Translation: CASSLGYRGRVEKLFF.

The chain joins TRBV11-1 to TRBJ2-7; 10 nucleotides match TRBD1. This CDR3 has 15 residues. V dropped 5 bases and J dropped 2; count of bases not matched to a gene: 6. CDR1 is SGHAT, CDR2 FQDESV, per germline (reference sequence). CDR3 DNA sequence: TGTGCCAGCAGCCATCCGGGACAGGGGACCTACGAGCAGTACGTC. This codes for CASSHPGQGTYEQYV.

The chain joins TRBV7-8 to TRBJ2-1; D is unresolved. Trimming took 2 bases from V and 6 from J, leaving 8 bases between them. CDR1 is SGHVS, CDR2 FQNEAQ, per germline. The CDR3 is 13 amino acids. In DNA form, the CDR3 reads TGTGCCAGCAGCTTAAGCCTCCCCAATGAGCAGTTCTTC. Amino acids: CASSLSLPNEQFF. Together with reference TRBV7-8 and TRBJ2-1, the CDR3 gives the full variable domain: GAGVSQSPRYKVAKRGQDVALRCDPISGHVSLFWYQQALGQGPEFLTYFQNEAQLDKSGLPSDRFFAERPEGSVSTLKIQRTQQEDSAVYLCASSLSLPNEQFFGPGTRLTVL.

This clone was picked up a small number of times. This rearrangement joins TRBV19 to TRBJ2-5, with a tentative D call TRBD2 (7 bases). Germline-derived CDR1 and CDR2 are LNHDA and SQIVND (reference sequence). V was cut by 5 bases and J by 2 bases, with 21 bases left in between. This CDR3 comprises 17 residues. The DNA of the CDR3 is TGTGCCAGTAGTCCTCGAAGAGCAGCGGGACAACAAGAGACCCAGTACTTC. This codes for CASSPRRAAGQQETQYF.

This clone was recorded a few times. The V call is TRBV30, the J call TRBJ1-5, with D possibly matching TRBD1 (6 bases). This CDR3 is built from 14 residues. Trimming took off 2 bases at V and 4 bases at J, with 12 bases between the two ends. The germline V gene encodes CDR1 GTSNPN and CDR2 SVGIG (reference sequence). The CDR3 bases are TGTGCCTGGAGTTCGGGACACCATAATCAGCCCCAGCATTTT. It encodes CAWSSGHHNQPQHF.

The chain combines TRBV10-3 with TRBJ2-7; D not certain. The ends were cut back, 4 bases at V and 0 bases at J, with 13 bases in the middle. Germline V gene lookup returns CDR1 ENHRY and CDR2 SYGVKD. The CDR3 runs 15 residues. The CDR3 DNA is TGTGCCATCAGTGGGGTTAAGGACGGCTCCTACGAGCAGTACGTC. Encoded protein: CAISGVKDGSYEQYV.

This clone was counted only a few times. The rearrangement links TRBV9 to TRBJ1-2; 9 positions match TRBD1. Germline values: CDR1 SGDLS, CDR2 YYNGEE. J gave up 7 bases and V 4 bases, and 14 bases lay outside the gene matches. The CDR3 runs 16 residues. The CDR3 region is CASSTSGTGFPGGYTF. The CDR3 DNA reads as TGTGCCAGCAGCACTTCCGGGACAGGGTTCCCGGGTGGCTACACCTTC.

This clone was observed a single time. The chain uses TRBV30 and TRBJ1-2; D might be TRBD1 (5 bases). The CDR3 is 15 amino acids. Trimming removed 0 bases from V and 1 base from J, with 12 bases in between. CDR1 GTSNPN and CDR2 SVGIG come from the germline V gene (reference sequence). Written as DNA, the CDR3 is TGTGCCTGGAGTGTAAGGGGACCGATTAACTATGGCTACACCTTC. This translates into CAWSVRGPINYGYTF.

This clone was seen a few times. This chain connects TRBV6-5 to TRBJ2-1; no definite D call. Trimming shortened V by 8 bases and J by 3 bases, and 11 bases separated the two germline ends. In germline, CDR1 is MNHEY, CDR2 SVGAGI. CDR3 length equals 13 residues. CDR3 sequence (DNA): TGTGCCAGCTTCGGTAAGCTCTACAATGAGCAGTTCTTC. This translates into CASFGKLYNEQFF.

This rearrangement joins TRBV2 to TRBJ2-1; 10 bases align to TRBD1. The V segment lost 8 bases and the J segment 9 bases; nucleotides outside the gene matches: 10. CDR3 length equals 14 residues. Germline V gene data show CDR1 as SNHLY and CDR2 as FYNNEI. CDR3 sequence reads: CASATGTGVGEQFF. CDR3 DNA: TGTGCCAGCGCTACCGGGACAGGGGTCGGTGAGCAGTTCTTC.

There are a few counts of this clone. The CDR3 is CASSYVWAGAAFF. CDR3 coding DNA: TGTGCCAGCAGCTATGTCTGGGCAGGCGCAGCTTTCTTT. The rearrangement joins TRBV7-2 to TRBJ1-1; D is unclear. This CDR3 region has 13 residues. Per germline, CDR1 SGHTA and CDR2 FQGNSA. The V end was cut by 4 bases, the J end by 10 bases, with 16 bases between.

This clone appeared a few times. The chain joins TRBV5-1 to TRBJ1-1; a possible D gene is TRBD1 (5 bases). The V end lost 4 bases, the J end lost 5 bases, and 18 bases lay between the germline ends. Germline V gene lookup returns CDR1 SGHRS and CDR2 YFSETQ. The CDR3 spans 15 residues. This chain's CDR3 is CASSPTLTEGTEAFF. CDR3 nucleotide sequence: TGCGCCAGCAGCCCGACCTTGACAGAAGGGACTGAAGCTTTCTTT.

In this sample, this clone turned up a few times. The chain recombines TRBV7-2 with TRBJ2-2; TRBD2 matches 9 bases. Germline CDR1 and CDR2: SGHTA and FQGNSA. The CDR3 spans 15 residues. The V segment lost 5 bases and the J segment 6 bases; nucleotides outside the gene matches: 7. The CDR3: CASSPSGLASGELFF. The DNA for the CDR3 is TGTGCCAGCAGCCCGTCGGGACTAGCATCCGGGGAGCTGTTTTTT.

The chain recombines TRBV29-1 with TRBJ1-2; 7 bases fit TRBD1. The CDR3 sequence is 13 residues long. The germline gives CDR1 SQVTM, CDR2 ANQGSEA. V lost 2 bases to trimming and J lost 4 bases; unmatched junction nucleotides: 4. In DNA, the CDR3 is TGCAGCGTTGAACCAGGGGGTACCTATGGCTACACCTTC. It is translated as CSVEPGGTYGYTF.

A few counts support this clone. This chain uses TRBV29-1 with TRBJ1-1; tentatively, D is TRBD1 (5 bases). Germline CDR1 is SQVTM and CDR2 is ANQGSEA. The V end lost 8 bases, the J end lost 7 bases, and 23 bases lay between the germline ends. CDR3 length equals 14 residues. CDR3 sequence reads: CSSKGTPWGGEAFF. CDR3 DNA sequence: TGCAGCTCAAAAGGCACTCCATGGGGGGGTGAAGCTTTCTTT. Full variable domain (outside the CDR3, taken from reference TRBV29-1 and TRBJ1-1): SAVISQKPSRDICQRGTSLTIQCQVDSQVTMMFWYRQQPGQSLTLIATANQGSEATYESGFVIDKFPISRPNLTFSTLTVSNMSPEDSSIYLCSSKGTPWGGEAFFGQGTRLTVV.

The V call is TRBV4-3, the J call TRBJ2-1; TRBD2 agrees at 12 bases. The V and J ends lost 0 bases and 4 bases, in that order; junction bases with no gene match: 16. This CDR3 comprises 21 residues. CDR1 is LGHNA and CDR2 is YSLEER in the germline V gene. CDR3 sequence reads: CASSQEFPSGRARTLYNEQFF. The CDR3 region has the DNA TGCGCCAGCAGCCAAGAGTTCCCTAGCGGGAGGGCCCGGACTTTATACAATGAGCAGTTCTTC.

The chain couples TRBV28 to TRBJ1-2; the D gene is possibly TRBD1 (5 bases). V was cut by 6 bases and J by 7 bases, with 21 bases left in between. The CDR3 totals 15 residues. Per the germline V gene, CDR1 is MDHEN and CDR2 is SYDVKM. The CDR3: CASRAGTQPGGGYTF. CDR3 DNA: TGTGCCAGCAGGGCCGGGACCCAACCGGGAGGTGGCTACACCTTC.

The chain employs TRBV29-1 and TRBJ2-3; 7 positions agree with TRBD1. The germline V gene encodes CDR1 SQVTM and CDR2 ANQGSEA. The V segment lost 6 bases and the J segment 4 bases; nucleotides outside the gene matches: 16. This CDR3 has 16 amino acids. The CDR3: CSVAPRARQGSDTQYF. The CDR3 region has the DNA TGCAGCGTCGCTCCACGGGCGAGACAGGGTTCAGATACGCAGTATTTT.

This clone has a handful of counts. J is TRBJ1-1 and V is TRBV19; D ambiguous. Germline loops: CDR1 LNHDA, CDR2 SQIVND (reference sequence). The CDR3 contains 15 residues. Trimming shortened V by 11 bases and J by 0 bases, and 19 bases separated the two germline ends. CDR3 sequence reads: CAVGGGGRMNTEAFF. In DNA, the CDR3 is TGTGCCGTCGGTGGCGGCGGCCGGATGAACACTGAAGCTTTCTTT.

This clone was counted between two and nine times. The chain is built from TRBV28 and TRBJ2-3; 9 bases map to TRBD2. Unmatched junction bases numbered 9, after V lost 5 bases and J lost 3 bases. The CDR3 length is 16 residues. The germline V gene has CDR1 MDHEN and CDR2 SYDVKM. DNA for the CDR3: TGTGCCAGCAGTCCAGGGACTAGCATGGCGACAGATACGCAGTATTTT. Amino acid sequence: CASSPGTSMATDTQYF.

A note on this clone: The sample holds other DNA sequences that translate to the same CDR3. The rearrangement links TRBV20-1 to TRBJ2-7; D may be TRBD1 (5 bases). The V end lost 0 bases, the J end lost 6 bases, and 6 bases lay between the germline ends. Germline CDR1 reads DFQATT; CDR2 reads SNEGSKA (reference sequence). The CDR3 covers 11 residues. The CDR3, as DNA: TGCAGTGCTAGAGACAGGGCCGAGCAGTACTTC. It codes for CSARDRAEQYF.

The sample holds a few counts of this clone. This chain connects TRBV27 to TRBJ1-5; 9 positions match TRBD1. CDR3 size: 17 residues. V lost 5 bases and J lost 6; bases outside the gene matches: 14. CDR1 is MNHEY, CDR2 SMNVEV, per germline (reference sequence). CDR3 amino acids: CASSPQDAGTGRQPQHF. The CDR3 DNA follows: TGTGCCAGCAGTCCCCAGGATGCGGGGACAGGGCGTCAGCCCCAGCATTTT.

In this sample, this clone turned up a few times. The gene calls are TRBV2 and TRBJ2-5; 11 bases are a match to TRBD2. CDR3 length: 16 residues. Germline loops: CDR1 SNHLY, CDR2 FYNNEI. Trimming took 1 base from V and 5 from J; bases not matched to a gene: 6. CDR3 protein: CASSEDSGRAGETQYF. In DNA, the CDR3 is TGTGCCAGCAGTGAAGATAGCGGGAGGGCTGGGGAGACCCAGTACTTC.

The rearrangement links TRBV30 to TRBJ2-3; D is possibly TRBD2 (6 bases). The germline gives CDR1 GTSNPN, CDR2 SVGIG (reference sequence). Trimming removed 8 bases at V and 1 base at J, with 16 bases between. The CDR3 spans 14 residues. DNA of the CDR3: TGTGCCATACGATACTGGAGGGGCACAGATACGCAGTATTTT. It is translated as CAIRYWRGTDTQYF. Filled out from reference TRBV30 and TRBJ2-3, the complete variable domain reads SQTIHQWPATLVQPVGSPLSLECTVEGTSNPNLYWYRQAAGRGLQLLFYSVGIGQISSEVPQNLSASRPQDRQFILSSKKLLLSDSGFYLCAIRYWRGTDTQYFGPGTRLTVL.

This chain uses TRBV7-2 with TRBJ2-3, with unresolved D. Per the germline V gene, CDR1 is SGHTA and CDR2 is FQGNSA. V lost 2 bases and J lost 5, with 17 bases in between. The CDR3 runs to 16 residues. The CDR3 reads CASSLRLGSSGDTQYF. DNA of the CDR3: TGTGCCAGCAGCTTACGGCTAGGATCATCCGGAGATACGCAGTATTTT.

CDR3 DNA: TGTGCCAGCAGCTTAGTGTCGAAAGAGACCCAGTACTTC. Translated: CASSLVSKETQYF. J is TRBJ2-5 and V is TRBV7-2; no firm D call. The V and J ends lost 1 base and 3 bases respectively, with 6 bases between them. Germline CDR1 and CDR2: SGHTA and FQGNSA. The CDR3 contains 13 residues.

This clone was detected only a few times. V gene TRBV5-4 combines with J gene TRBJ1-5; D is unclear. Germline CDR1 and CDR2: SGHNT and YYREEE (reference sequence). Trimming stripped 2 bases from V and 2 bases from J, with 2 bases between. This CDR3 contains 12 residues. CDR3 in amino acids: CASSFGNQPQHF. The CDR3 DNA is TGTGCCAGCAGCTTTGGCAATCAGCCCCAGCATTTT.

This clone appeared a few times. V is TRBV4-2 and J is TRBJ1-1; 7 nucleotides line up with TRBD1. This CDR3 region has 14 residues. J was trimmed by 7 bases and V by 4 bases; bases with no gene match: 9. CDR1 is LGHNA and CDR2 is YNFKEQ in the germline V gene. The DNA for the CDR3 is TGTGCCAGCAGCCGTACCGACAGGGCGGATGAAGCTTTCTTT. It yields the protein CASSRTDRADEAFF.